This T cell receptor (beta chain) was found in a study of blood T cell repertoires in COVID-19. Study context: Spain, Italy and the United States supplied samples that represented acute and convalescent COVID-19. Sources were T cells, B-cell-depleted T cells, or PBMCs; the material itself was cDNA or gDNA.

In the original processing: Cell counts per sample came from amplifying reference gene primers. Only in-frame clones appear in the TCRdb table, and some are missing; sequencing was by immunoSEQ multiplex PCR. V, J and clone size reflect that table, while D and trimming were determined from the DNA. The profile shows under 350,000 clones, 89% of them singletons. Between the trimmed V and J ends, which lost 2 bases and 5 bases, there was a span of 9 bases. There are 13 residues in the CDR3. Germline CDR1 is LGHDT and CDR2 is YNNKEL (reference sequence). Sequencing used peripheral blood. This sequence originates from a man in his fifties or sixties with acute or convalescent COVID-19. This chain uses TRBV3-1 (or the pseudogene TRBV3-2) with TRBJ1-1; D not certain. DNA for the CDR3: TGTGCCAGCAGCCAACTAGAAAAGACTGAAGCTTTCTTT. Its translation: CASSQLEKTEAFF.